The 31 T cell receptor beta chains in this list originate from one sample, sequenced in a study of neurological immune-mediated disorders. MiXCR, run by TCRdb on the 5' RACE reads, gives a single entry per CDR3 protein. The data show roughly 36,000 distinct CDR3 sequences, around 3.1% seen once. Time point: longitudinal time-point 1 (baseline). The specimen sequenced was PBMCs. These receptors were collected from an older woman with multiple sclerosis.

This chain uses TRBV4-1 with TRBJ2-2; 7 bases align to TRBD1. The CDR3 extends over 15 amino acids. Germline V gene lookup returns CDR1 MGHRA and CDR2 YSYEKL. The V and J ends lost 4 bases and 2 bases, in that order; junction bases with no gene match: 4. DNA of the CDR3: TGCGCCAGCAGCCCCGGGGACAGTAACACCGGGGAGCTGTTTTTT. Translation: CASSPGDSNTGELFF.

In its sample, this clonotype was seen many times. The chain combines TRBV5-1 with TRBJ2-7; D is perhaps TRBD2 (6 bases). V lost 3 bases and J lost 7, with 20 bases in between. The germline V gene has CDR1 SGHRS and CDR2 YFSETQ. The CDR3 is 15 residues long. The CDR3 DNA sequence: TGCGCCAGCAGCTCCACGGGACTTTCTGCTCTGGAGCAGTACTTC. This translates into CASSSTGLSALEQYF.

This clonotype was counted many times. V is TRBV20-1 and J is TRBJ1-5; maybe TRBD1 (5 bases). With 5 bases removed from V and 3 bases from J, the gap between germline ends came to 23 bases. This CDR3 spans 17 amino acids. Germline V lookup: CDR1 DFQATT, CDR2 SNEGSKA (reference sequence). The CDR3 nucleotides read TGCAGTGCTTCGGGGGGGAGCCCCTTGACTTTCAATCAGCCCCAGCATTTT. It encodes CSASGGSPLTFNQPQHF.

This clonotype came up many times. CDR3 residues: CASTRKPGVSYNEQFF. For the CDR3, the DNA is TGTGCCAGCACTCGTAAACCCGGGGTGAGCTACAATGAGCAGTTCTTC. The V and J genes are TRBV12-3 or TRBV12-4 and TRBJ2-1; D perhaps matches TRBD2 (5 bases). Trimming stripped 7 bases from V and 3 bases from J, with 19 bases between. The length of the CDR3 is 16 residues.

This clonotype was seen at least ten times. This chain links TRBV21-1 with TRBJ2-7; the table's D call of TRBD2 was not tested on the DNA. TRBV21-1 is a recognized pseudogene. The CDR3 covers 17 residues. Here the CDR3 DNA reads TGTGCCAGCAGCTCCTCCCAAAGAGTACAGTTCCTCTACGAGCAGTACTTC. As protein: CASSSSQRVQFLYEQYF.

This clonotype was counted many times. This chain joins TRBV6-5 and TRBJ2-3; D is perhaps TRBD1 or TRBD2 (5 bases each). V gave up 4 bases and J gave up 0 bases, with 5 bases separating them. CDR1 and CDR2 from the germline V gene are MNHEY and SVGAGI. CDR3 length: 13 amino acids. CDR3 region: CASSWDSTDTQYF. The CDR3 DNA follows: TGTGCCAGCAGTTGGGACAGCACAGATACGCAGTATTTT.

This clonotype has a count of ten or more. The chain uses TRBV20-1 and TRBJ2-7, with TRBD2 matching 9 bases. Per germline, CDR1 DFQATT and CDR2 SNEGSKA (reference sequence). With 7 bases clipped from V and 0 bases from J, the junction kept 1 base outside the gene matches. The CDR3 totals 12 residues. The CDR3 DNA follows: TGCAGTGGCGGGGGGGACTCCTACGAGCAGTACTTC. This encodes CSGGGDSYEQYF.

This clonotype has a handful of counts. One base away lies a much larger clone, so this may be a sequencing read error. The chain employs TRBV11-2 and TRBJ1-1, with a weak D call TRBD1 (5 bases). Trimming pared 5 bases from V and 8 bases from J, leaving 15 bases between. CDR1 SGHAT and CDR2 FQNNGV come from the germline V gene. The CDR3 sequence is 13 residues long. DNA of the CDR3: TGTGCCAGCAGCCCGAAGGGGCTCCACGAAGCTTTCTTT. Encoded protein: CASSPKGLHEAFF.

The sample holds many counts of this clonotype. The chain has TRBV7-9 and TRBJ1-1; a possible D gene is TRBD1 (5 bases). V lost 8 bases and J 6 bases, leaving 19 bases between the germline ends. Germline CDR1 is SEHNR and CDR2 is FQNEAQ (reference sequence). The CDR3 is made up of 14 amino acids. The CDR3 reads CASLRGEIISEAFF. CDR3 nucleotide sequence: TGTGCCAGCCTGAGGGGAGAAATAATCTCTGAAGCTTTCTTT.

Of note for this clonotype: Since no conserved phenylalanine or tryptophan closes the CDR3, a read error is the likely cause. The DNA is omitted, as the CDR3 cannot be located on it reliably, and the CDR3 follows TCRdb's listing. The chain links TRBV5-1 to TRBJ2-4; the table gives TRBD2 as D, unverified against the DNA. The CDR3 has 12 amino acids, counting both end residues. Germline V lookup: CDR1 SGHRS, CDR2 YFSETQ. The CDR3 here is CASSLSGEKGYN.

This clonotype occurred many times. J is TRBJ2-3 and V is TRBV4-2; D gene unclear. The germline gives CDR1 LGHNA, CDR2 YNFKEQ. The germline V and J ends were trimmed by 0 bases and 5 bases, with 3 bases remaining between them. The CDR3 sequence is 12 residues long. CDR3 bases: TGTGCCAGCAGCCAAGACGTAGATACGCAGTATTTT. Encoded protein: CASSQDVDTQYF.

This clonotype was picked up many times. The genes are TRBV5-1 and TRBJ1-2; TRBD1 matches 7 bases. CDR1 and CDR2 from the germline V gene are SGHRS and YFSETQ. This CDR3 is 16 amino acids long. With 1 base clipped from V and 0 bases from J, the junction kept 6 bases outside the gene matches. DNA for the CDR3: TGCGCCAGCAGCTTGATAGGGCAGGGGGCTAACTATGGCTACACCTTC. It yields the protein CASSLIGQGANYGYTF. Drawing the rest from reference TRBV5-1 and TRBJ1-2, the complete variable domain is KAGVTQTPRYLIKTRGQQVTLSCSPISGHRSVSWYQQTPGQGLQFLFEYFSETQRNKGNFPGRFSGRQFSNSRSEMNVSTLELGDSALYLCASSLIGQGANYGYTFGSGTRLTVV.

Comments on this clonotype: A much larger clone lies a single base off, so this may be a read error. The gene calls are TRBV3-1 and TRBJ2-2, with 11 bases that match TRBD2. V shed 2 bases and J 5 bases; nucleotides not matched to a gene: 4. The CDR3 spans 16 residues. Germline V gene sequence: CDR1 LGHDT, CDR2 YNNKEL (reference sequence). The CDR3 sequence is CASSQHSGGATGELFF. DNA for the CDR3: TGTGCCAGCAGCCAACATAGCGGGGGGGCGACCGGGGAGCTGTTTTTT.

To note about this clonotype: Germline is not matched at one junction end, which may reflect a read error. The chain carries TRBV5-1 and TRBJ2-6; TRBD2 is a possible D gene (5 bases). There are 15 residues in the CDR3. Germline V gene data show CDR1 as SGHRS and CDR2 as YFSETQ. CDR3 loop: CASSYEGSGVNVLTF. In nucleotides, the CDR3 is TGCGCCAGCAGCTACGAGGGCTCTGGGGTCAACGTCCTGACTTTC.

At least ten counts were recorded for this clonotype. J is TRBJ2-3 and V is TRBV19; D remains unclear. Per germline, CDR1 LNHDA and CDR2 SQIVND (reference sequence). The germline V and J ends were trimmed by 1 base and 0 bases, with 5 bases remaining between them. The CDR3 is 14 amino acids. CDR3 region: CASSIGGSTDTQYF. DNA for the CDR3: TGTGCCAGTAGTATAGGGGGAAGCACAGATACGCAGTATTTT.

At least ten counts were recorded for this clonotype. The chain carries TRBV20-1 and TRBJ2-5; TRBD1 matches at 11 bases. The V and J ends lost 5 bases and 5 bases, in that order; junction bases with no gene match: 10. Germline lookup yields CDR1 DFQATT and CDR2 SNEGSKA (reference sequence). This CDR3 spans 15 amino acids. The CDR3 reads CSALLRTGGAETQYF. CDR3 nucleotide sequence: TGCAGTGCTCTCCTCCGGACAGGGGGCGCTGAGACCCAGTACTTC.

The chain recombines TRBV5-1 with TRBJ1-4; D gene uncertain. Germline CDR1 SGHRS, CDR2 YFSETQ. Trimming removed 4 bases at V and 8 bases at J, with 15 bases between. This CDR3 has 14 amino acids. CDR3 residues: CASSPTPGGEKLFF. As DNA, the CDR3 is TGCGCCAGCAGCCCGACACCCGGCGGAGAAAAACTGTTTTTT.

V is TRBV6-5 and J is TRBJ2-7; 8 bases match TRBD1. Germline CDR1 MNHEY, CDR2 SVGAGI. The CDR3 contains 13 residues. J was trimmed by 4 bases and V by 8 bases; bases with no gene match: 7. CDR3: CASSMTGAYEQYF. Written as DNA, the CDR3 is TGTGCCAGCTCCATGACAGGGGCTTACGAGCAGTACTTC.

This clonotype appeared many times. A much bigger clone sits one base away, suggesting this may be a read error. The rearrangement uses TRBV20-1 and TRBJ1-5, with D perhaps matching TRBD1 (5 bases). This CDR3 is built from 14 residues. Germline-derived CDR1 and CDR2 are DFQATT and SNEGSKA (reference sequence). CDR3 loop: CSARAGDGQKAQNF. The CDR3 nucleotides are TGCAGTGCTAGAGCGGGGGACGGGCAGAAAGCCCAGAATTTT.

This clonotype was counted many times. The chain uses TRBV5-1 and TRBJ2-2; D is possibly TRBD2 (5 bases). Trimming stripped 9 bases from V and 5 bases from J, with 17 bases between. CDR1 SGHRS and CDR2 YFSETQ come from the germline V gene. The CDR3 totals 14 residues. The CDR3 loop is CATFGVGGTGELFF. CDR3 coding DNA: TGCGCCACGTTCGGGGTAGGAGGTACCGGGGAGCTGTTTTTT.

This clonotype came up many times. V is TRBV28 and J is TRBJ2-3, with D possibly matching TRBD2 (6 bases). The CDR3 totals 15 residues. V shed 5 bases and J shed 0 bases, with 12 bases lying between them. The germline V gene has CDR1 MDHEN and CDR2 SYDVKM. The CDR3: CASSTLSGSTDTQYF. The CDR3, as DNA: TGTGCCAGCAGTACACTTAGCGGTAGCACAGATACGCAGTATTTT.

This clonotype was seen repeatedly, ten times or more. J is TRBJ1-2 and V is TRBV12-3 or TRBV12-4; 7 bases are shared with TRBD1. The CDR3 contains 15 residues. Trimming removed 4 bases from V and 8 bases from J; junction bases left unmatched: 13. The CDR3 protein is CASSSGQASLGGYTF. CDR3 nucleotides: TGTGCCAGCAGTTCAGGACAGGCGAGTCTTGGAGGCTACACCTTC.

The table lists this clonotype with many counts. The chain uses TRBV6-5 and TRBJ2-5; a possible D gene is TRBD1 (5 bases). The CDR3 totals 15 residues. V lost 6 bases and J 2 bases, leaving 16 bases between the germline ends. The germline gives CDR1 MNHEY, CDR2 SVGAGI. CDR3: CASSPIGAGQETQYF. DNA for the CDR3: TGTGCCAGCAGCCCTATTGGGGCAGGGCAAGAGACCCAGTACTTC.

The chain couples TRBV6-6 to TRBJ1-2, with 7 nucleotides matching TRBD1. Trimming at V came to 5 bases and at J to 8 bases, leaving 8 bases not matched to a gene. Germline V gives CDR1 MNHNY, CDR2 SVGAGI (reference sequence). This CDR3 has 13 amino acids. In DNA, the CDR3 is TGTGCCAGCAGTCAAGACAGGGTTTTCGGCTACACCTTC. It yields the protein CASSQDRVFGYTF.

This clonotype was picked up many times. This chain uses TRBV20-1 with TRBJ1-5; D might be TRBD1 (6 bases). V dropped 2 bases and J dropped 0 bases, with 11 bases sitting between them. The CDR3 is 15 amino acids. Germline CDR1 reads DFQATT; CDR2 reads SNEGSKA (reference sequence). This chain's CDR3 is CSARPTGYSNQPQHF. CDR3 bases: TGCAGTGCTAGACCAACAGGGTATAGCAATCAGCCCCAGCATTTT.

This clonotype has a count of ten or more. Written as DNA, the CDR3 is TGCGCCAGCAGCTTGACAACCGGGACAGGGACCGGGGAGCTGTTTTTT. Translating gives CASSLTTGTGTGELFF. This chain connects TRBV5-1 to TRBJ2-2; 9 positions match TRBD1. This CDR3 is 16 amino acids long. The V and J ends lost 1 base and 5 bases, in that order; junction bases with no gene match: 6. CDR1 is SGHRS and CDR2 is YFSETQ in the germline V gene.

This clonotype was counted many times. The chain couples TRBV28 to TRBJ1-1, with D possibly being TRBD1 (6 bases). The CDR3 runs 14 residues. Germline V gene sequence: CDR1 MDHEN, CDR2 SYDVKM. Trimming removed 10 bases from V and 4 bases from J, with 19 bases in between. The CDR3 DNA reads TGTGCCACCCGGGGGGGGCCCCAAGTCACTGAAGCTTTCTTT. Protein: CATRGGPQVTEAFF.

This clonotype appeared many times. The CDR3 region has the DNA TGCAGCGTTGTGGCGGCGAGGGGTGGACTTGACGAGCAGTACTTC. The encoded protein is CSVVAARGGLDEQYF. The chain couples TRBV29-1 to TRBJ2-7; D is tentatively TRBD1 or TRBD2 (5 bases each). From germline, CDR1 is SQVTM and CDR2 ANQGSEA. The CDR3 length is 15 residues. With 4 bases removed from V and 5 bases from J, the gap between germline ends came to 21 bases.

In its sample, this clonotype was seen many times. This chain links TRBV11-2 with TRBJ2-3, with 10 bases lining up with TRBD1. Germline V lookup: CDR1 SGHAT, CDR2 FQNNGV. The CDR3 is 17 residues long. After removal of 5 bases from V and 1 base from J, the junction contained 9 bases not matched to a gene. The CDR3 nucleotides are TGTGCCAGCAGCGCCTTAAGGACAGGGGGTGGCACAGATACGCAGTATTTT. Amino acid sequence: CASSALRTGGGTDTQYF.

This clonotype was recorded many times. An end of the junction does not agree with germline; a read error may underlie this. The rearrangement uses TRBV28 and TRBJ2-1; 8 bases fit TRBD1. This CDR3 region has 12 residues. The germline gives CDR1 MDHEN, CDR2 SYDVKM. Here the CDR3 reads CASSLGQGSTHF. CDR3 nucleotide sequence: TGTGCCAGCAGTCTTGGACAGGGCTCGACCCACTTC.

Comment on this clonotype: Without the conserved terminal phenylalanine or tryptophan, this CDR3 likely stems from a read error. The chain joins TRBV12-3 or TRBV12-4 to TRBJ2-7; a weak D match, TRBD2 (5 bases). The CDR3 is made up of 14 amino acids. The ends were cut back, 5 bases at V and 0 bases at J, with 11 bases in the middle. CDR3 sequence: CASSVFGDSYEQYN. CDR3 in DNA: TGTGCCAGCAGTGTCTTCGGGGACTCCTACGAGCAGTACAAC.